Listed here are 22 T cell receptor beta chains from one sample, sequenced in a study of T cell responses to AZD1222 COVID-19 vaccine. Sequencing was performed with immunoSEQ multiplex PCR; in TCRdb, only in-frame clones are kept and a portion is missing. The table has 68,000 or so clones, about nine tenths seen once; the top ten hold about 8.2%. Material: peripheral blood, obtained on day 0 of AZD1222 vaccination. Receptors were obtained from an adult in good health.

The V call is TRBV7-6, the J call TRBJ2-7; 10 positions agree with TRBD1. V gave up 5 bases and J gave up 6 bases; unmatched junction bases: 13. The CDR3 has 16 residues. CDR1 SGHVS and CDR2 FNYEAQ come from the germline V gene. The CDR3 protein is CASSPLLGGTGVEQYF. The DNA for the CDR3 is TGTGCCAGCAGCCCCTTACTAGGCGGGACAGGGGTCGAGCAGTACTTC.

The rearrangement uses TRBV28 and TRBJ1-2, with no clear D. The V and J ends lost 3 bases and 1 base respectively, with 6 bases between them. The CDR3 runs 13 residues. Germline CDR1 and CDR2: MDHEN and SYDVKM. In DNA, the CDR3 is TGTGCCAGCAGTTTGTCACTTAACTATGGCTACACCTTC. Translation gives CASSLSLNYGYTF.

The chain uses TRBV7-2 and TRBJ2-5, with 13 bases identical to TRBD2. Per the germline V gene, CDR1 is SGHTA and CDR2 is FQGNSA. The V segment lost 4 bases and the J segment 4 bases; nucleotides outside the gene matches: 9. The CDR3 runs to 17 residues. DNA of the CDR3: TGTGCCAGCAGCTCCTCAGGACTAGCGGGAGTTGGAGAGACCCAGTACTTC. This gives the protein CASSSSGLAGVGETQYF.

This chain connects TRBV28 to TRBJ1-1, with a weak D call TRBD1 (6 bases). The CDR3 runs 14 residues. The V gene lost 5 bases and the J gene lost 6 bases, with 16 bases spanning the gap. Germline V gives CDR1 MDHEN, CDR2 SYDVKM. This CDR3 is CASSRVQGFAEAFF. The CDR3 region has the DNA TGTGCCAGCAGTAGGGTTCAGGGGTTTGCTGAAGCTTTCTTT.

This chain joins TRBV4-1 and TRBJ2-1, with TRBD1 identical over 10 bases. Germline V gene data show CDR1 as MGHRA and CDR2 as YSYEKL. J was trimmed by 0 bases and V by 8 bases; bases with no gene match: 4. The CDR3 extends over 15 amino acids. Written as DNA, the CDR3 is TGCGCCAGCTCCCGGACAGGGGGCTCCTACAATGAGCAGTTCTTC. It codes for CASSRTGGSYNEQFF.

The CDR3 protein is CASSLGLRVETQYF. CDR3 nucleotide sequence: TGTGCCAGCAGCTTAGGTCTACGGGTGGAGACCCAGTACTTC. The chain couples TRBV7-2 to TRBJ2-5; no clear D gene. This CDR3 has 14 residues. Germline CDR1 is SGHTA and CDR2 is FQGNSA. Trimming shortened V by 1 base and J by 5 bases, and 11 bases separated the two germline ends.

This CDR3 is CASRRDGDYGYTF. The CDR3 DNA is TGTGCCAGCCGGAGGGACGGGGACTATGGCTACACCTTC. The chain carries TRBV12-3 or TRBV12-4 and TRBJ1-2; maybe TRBD1 (5 bases). Trimming cost V 8 bases and J 3 bases, with 13 bases left between them. The length of the CDR3 is 13 residues.

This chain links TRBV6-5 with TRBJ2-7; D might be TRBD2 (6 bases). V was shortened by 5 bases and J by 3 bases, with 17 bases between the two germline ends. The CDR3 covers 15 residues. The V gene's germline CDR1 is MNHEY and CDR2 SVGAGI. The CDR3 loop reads CASSPAGLGNYEQYF. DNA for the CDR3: TGTGCCAGCAGTCCCGCGGGACTGGGAAACTACGAGCAGTACTTC.

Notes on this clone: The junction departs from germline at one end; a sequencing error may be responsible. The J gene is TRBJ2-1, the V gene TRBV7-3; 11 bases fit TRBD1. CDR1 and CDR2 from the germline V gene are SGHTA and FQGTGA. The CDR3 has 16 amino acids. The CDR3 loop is CASSSSLLGQGAAVIF. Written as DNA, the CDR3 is TGTGCCAGCAGCTCCTCCCTCCTTGGACAGGGGGCCGCGGTTATCTTC.

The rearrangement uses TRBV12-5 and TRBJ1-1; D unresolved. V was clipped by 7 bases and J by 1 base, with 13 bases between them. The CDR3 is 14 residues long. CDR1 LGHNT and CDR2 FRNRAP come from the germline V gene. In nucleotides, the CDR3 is TGTGCTAGTGCCCTTAGCCCCCCGAACACTGAAGCTTTCTTT. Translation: CASALSPPNTEAFF.

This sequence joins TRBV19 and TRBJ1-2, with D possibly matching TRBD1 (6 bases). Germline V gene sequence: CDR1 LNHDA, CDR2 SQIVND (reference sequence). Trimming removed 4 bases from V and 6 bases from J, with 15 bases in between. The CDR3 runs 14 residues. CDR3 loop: CASSTDYRVDGYTF. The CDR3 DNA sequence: TGTGCCAGTAGTACCGATTACAGGGTGGATGGCTACACCTTC.

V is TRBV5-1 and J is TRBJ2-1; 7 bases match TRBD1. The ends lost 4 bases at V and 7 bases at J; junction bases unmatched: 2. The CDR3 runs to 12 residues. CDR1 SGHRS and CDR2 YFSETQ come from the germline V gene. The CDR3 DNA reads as TGCGCCAGCAGCATACAGGGGAATGAGCAGTTCTTC. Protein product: CASSIQGNEQFF.

CDR3 in DNA: TGTGCCAGCAGCTTAGTGGCCAACTTAAGGTACAATGAGCAGTTCTTC. As protein: CASSLVANLRYNEQFF. The V and J genes are TRBV7-9 and TRBJ2-1, with unresolved D. This CDR3 contains 16 residues. V gave up 1 base and J gave up 4 bases, with 14 bases separating them. Per the germline V gene, CDR1 is SEHNR and CDR2 is FQNEAQ (reference sequence).

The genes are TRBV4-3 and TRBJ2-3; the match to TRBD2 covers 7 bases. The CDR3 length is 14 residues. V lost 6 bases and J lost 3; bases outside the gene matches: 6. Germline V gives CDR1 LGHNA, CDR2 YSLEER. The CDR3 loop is CASRTSLSTDTQYF. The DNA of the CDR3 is TGCGCCAGCAGGACTAGCTTGTCAACAGATACGCAGTATTTT.

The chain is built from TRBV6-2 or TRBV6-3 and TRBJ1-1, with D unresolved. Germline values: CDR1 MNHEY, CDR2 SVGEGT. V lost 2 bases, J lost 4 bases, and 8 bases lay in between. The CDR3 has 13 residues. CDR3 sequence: CASSYGRGTEAFF. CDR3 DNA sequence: TGTGCCAGCAGTTACGGACGCGGCACTGAAGCTTTCTTT.

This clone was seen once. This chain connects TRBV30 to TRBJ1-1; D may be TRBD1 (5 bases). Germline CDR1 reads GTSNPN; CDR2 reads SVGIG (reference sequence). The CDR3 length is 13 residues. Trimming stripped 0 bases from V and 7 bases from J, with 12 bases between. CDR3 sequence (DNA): TGTGCCTGGAGTGTAGGAGGGGAGAATGAAGCTTTCTTT. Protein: CAWSVGGENEAFF.

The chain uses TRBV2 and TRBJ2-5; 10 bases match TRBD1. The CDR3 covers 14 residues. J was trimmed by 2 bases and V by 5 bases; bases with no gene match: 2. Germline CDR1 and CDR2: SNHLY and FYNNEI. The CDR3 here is CASSRDRGQETQYF. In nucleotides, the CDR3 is TGTGCCAGCAGTCGGGACAGGGGACAAGAGACCCAGTACTTC.

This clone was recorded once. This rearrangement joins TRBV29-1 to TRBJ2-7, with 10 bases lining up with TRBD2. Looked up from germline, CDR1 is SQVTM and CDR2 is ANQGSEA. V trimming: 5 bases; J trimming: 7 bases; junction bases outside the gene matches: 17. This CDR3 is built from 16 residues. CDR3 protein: CSVRIAGGTPTGEQYF. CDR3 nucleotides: TGCAGCGTTAGGATAGCGGGAGGTACCCCTACCGGGGAGCAGTACTTC.

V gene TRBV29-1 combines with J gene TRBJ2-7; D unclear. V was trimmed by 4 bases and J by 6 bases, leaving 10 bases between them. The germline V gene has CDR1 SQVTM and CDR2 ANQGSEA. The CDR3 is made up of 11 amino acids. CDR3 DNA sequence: TGCAGCGTTGGGGATTTGGGCGAGCAGTACTTC. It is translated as CSVGDLGEQYF.

The CDR3 DNA is TGTGCCAGCAGTGAACCCTTTGGGGCCAACTATGGCTACACCTTC. This translates into CASSEPFGANYGYTF. This chain links TRBV6-1 with TRBJ1-2; D may be TRBD1 (5 bases). Germline loops: CDR1 MNHNS, CDR2 SASEGT. The CDR3 is made up of 15 amino acids. V shed 2 bases and J shed 2 bases, with 12 bases lying between them.

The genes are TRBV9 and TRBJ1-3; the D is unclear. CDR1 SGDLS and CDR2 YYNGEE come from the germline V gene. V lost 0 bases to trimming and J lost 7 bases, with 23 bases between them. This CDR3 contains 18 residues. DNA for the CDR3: TGTGCCAGCAGCGTAGAAGCGGTCATACTCTCTGGCAGGAACACCATATATTTT. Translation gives CASSVEAVILSGRNTIYF. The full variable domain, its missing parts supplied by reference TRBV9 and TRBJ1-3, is DSGVTQTPKHLITATGQRVTLRCSPRSGDLSVYWYQQSLDQGLQFLIQYYNGEERAKGNILERFSAQQFPDLHSELNLSSLELGDSALYFCASSVEAVILSGRNTIYFGEGSWLTVV.

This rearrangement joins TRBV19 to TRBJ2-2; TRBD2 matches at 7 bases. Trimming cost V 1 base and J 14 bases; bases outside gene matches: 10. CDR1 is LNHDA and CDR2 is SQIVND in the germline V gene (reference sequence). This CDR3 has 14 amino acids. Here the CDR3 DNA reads TGTGCCAGTAGTATAGCCGGAGCGGGGCCGAAACTGTTTTTT. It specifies CASSIAGAGPKLFF.